The 18 T cell receptor beta chains reported below all come from one sample, sequenced in a study. Via MiXCR, TCRdb re-called the 5' RACE reads, giving one row per CDR3 protein. In the table there are fewer than 8,500 distinct CDR3 sequences, about 70% of which are singletons. The sample taken for sequencing was tumor-infiltrating naive CD4+ T cells sorted from the breast tumor. The subset: naive CD4+ T cells, CD4+CD45RA+CD25-. All receptors derive from a female donor with breast cancer.

This clonotype was detected only once. This chain links TRBV10-2 with TRBJ1-5, with D tentatively TRBD1 (5 bases). The CDR3 consists of 15 residues. Per germline, CDR1 WSHSY and CDR2 SAAADI. V dropped 4 bases and J dropped 3 bases, with 13 bases sitting between them. As DNA, the CDR3 is TGCGCCAGCAGTGTGGCAGGGCAACCCAATCAGCCCCAGCATTTT. It encodes CASSVAGQPNQPQHF.

V is TRBV6-1 and J is TRBJ2-7, with 10 bases identical to TRBD2. This CDR3 region has 15 residues. CDR1 and CDR2 (germline): MNHNS, SASEGT. Unmatched junction bases numbered 10, after V lost 7 bases and J lost 4 bases. Here the CDR3 reads CASNFPSGGGYEQYF. The CDR3 DNA reads TGTGCCAGCAATTTCCCTAGCGGGGGAGGTTACGAGCAGTACTTC.

The rearrangement links TRBV5-1 to TRBJ2-3, with 8 bases that match TRBD1. The CDR3 runs 15 residues. With 6 bases clipped from V and 0 bases from J, the junction kept 6 bases outside the gene matches. CDR1 is SGHRS and CDR2 is YFSETQ in the germline V gene. CDR3 protein: CASNSGGASTDTQYF. The CDR3 DNA sequence: TGCGCCAGCAATTCAGGGGGCGCTAGCACAGATACGCAGTATTTT. The variable domain in full, with the rest retrieved from reference TRBV5-1 and TRBJ2-3, is KAGVTQTPRYLIKTRGQQVTLSCSPISGHRSVSWYQQTPGQGLQFLFEYFSETQRNKGNFPGRFSGRQFSNSRSEMNVSTLELGDSALYLCASNSGGASTDTQYFGPGTRLTVL.

The chain carries TRBV5-1 and TRBJ1-2; D is ambiguous. V was trimmed by 4 bases and J by 2 bases, leaving 6 bases between them. CDR3 size: 12 residues. From germline, CDR1 is SGHRS and CDR2 YFSETQ. CDR3 sequence (DNA): TGCGCCAGCAGCGGGGAGAACTATGGCTACACCTTC. Its translation: CASSGENYGYTF. Full variable domain (remainder filled in from reference TRBV5-1 and TRBJ1-2): KAGVTQTPRYLIKTRGQQVTLSCSPISGHRSVSWYQQTPGQGLQFLFEYFSETQRNKGNFPGRFSGRQFSNSRSEMNVSTLELGDSALYLCASSGENYGYTFGSGTRLTVV.

The V call is TRBV12-3 or TRBV12-4, the J call TRBJ1-1, with D perhaps matching TRBD1 (5 bases). The germline V and J ends were trimmed by 3 bases and 0 bases, with 8 bases remaining between them. The CDR3 is made up of 14 amino acids. The CDR3 DNA reads TGTGCCAGCAGTTTGGGGCAGATGAACACTGAAGCTTTCTTT. It translates to CASSLGQMNTEAFF.

This rearrangement joins TRBV18 to TRBJ2-2; no clear D. CDR1 KGHSH and CDR2 LQKENI come from the germline V gene. Between the trimmed V and J ends, which lost 1 base and 6 bases, there was a span of 6 bases. The CDR3 has 13 amino acids. The chain's CDR3 is CASSPQPAGELFF. CDR3 DNA sequence: TGTGCCAGCTCACCACAGCCGGCCGGGGAGCTGTTTTTT.

The chain uses TRBV29-1 and TRBJ2-2, with TRBD1 as a possible D gene (6 bases). Between the trimmed V and J ends, which lost 7 bases and 4 bases, there was a span of 13 bases. Germline loops: CDR1 SQVTM, CDR2 ANQGSEA. The CDR3 contains 13 residues. The chain's CDR3 is CSAIIGGTGELFF. CDR3 DNA sequence: TGCAGCGCAATAATAGGGGGCACCGGGGAGCTGTTTTTT.

The chain employs TRBV7-3 and TRBJ2-5; a possible D gene is TRBD1 (6 bases). Germline-derived CDR1 and CDR2 are SGHTA and FQGTGA. The V end was cut by 3 bases, the J end by 7 bases, with 9 bases between. CDR3 length: 12 amino acids. DNA for the CDR3: TGTGCCAGCAGCTTGGAAGGGGGGACCCAGTACTTC. Translating gives CASSLEGGTQYF.

The chain uses TRBV6-5 and TRBJ1-4; D is unclear. The CDR3 totals 14 residues. V lost 6 bases and J 8 bases, leaving 16 bases between the germline ends. CDR1 is MNHEY, CDR2 SVGAGI, per germline. This chain's CDR3 is CASRRTAFSEKLFF. The CDR3 coding sequence is TGTGCCAGCAGACGGACGGCGTTTAGCGAAAAACTGTTTTTT.

The V call is TRBV5-1, the J call TRBJ2-5; the match to TRBD1 covers 8 bases. This CDR3 has 15 amino acids. The ends lost 3 bases at V and 4 bases at J; junction bases unmatched: 8. Germline-derived CDR1 and CDR2 are SGHRS and YFSETQ. The CDR3 loop reads CASSSPQGVRETQYF. Here the CDR3 DNA reads TGCGCCAGCAGCTCCCCACAGGGGGTCCGAGAGACCCAGTACTTC.

This clonotype was recorded a few times. This chain links TRBV3-1 with TRBJ2-7, with unresolved D. The CDR3 loop spans 12 amino acids. From germline, CDR1 is LGHDT and CDR2 YNNKEL (reference sequence). V lost 5 bases and J 4 bases, leaving 9 bases between the germline ends. The DNA for the CDR3 is TGTGCCAGCAGCGGCGGAGCTTACGAGCAGTACTTC. Amino acid sequence: CASSGGAYEQYF.

This clonotype was recorded a few times. This sequence joins TRBV20-1 and TRBJ2-1; 8 bases are shared with TRBD1. J lost 4 bases, V lost 6 bases, and 8 bases had no gene match. CDR1 and CDR2 from the germline V gene are DFQATT and SNEGSKA (reference sequence). CDR3 length: 14 amino acids. In DNA, the CDR3 is TGCAGTGCCACAGGGACAGGCGAATACAATGAGCAGTTCTTC. This translates into CSATGTGEYNEQFF.

This clonotype appeared once. The rearrangement joins TRBV7-9 to TRBJ1-2; maybe TRBD1 (6 bases). Trimming took 1 base from V and 8 from J, leaving 20 bases between them. This CDR3 contains 16 residues. Germline V gene lookup returns CDR1 SEHNR and CDR2 FQNEAQ (reference sequence). The CDR3 nucleotides read TGTGCCAGCAGCTTAGGGCCCGAAACAGGGACGCGAGGCTACACCTTC. This gives the protein CASSLGPETGTRGYTF.

This clonotype was observed a handful of times. V usage is TRBV11-2 and J usage is TRBJ2-1; D might be TRBD2 (7 bases). Germline V gene sequence: CDR1 SGHAT, CDR2 FQNNGV. V shed 3 bases and J shed 15 bases, with 12 bases lying between them. CDR3 length equals 11 residues. CDR3 loop: CASSLGRGLFF. The CDR3 region has the DNA TGTGCCAGCAGCTTGGGGCGGGGGCTGTTCTTC.

This clonotype has only one observation. This chain joins TRBV9 and TRBJ1-2; D gene uncertain. The CDR3 loop spans 12 amino acids. Germline V gives CDR1 SGDLS, CDR2 YYNGEE. The V end was cut by 3 bases, the J end by 4 bases, with 7 bases between. In DNA, the CDR3 is TGTGCCAGCAGCGCGCACATCTATGGCTACACCTTC. Its translation: CASSAHIYGYTF.

This clonotype was counted only a few times. The gene calls are TRBV5-6 and TRBJ1-1; 10 bases line up with TRBD1. With 3 bases clipped from V and 4 bases from J, the junction kept 9 bases outside the gene matches. Looked up from germline, CDR1 is SGHDT and CDR2 is YYEEEE. This CDR3 has 16 amino acids. The CDR3 is CASSSRGGTGATEAFF. The CDR3 nucleotides are TGTGCCAGCAGCTCCCGGGGGGGGACAGGGGCCACTGAAGCTTTCTTT.

Comment on this clonotype: Sequence at one end of the junction differs from germline and may be a read error. The chain recombines TRBV5-6 with TRBJ2-1, with TRBD2 as a possible D gene (6 bases). From germline, CDR1 is SGHDT and CDR2 YYEEEE. This CDR3 region has 11 residues. CDR3 region: CASSHRDWAIF. In DNA, the CDR3 is TGTGCCAGCAGCCACCGGGACTGGGCCATCTTC.

The rearrangement joins TRBV12-3 or TRBV12-4 to TRBJ2-3; 8 nucleotides match TRBD1. The CDR3 loop spans 16 amino acids. J was trimmed by 3 bases and V by 4 bases; bases with no gene match: 9. The CDR3 protein is CASSSWTGQGTDTQYF. The CDR3 nucleotides read TGTGCCAGCAGTTCTTGGACAGGGCAAGGTACAGATACGCAGTATTTT.